The 2 T cell receptor beta chains below were found in one sample sequenced in a study of T cells in Graves' hyperthyroidism and ophthalmopathy. What was amplified from RNA transcripts were TCR beta CDR3 regions. The HTBI primer set was used in a first-round RT-PCR of the TCR CDR3. TCRdb independently ran MiXCR on the multiplex PCR reads; one entry per CDR3 protein. The sample has some 700,000 distinct CDR3 sequences, approximately 15% seen once. The specimen sequenced was blood. These receptors came from a man between 45 and 60 years old with Graves' hyperthyroidism.

This clonotype came up many times. The chain joins TRBV9 to TRBJ1-1; D not certain. The V gene's germline CDR1 is SGDLS and CDR2 YYNGEE. V lost 3 bases, J lost 5 bases, and 17 bases lay in between. CDR3 length equals 15 residues. The CDR3 sequence: CASSGQALGETEAFF. For the CDR3, the DNA is TGTGCCAGCAGCGGGCAGGCCCTCGGGGAGACTGAAGCTTTCTTT.

This clonotype was picked up many times. CDR3 DNA sequence: TGTGCCACCCTGAACCGGCGCAGCTCCTACAATGAGCAGTTCTTC. Its translation: CATLNRRSSYNEQFF. This rearrangement joins TRBV7-2 to TRBJ2-1; no clear D. Trimming left V 10 bases short and J 0 bases short, with 16 bases between. CDR1 SGHTA and CDR2 FQGNSA come from the germline V gene. The CDR3 length is 15 residues.